This entry lists 13 T cell receptor beta chains sequenced from one sample in a study of human T cells and chemical hapten exposure. Time point indicated: patch test 1, 2 weeks after DPC sensitization. The treatment was: therapeutic diphenylcyclopropenone sensitization with weekly scalp DPC. The study extracted total RNA from unfractionated whole blood. TCRdb passed the RACE reads through MiXCR, listing each CDR3 protein once. This sample has 40,000 to 50,000 distinct CDR3 sequences; about 4.2% occur once, and the top ten carry around 28%. Here the sequenced sample was whole blood, taken in connection with sensitization to the hapten diphenylcyclopropenone (DPC). These receptors were obtained from a man aged 45 to 65 with alopecia areata. Some clones in this sample may be carry-over from other donors' samples.

This clonotype was seen ten or more times. V is TRBV3-1 and J is TRBJ1-1, with D uncertain. The length of the CDR3 is 14 residues. V dropped 4 bases and J dropped 5 bases, with 14 bases sitting between them. Looked up from germline, CDR1 is LGHDT and CDR2 is YNNKEL (reference sequence). CDR3 sequence (DNA): TGTGCCAGCAGCCCCTCCCACACCCCGACTGAAGCTTTCTTT. Translating gives CASSPSHTPTEAFF.

V is TRBV20-1 and J is TRBJ2-5, with no clear D. There are 12 residues in the CDR3. Trimming took 6 bases from V and 2 from J, leaving 10 bases between them. Germline CDR1 and CDR2: DFQATT and SNEGSKA (reference sequence). The CDR3 sequence is CSAHKGQETQYF. In DNA, the CDR3 is TGCAGTGCCCACAAAGGGCAAGAGACCCAGTACTTC.

This clonotype was picked up many times. The rearrangement links TRBV28 to TRBJ2-1; 8 bases line up with TRBD2. The CDR3 extends over 16 amino acids. The germline CDR1 and CDR2 sequences are MDHEN and SYDVKM. V shed 1 base and J 4 bases; nucleotides not matched to a gene: 6. In DNA, the CDR3 is TGTGCCAGCAGTTTATTTCCAGCGGGAGCTTACAATGAGCAGTTCTTC. Encoded protein: CASSLFPAGAYNEQFF.

This clonotype was observed many times. In DNA form, the CDR3 reads TGTGCCAGCAGCCCGGGGGTCAGTGTTAACTACGAGCAGTACTTC. As protein: CASSPGVSVNYEQYF. The chain has TRBV7-2 and TRBJ2-7; D may be TRBD2 (6 bases). The CDR3 extends over 15 amino acids. The germline V gene has CDR1 SGHTA and CDR2 FQGNSA. V lost 5 bases and J 3 bases, leaving 17 bases between the germline ends.

Comment on this clonotype: Just one base apart from a much larger clone, this may be a read error. This CDR3 is CDSSSYVDEQFF. The CDR3 DNA sequence: TGTGACAGCAGTTCTTACGTTGATGAGCAGTTCTTC. The chain couples TRBV28 to TRBJ2-1; D unclear. CDR1 and CDR2 from the germline V gene are MDHEN and SYDVKM. The CDR3 is 12 residues long.

This clonotype was recorded at least ten times. The V and J genes are TRBV29-1 and TRBJ2-2; unclear D gene. Between the trimmed V and J ends, which lost 6 bases and 0 bases, there was a span of 11 bases. The CDR3 contains 14 residues. Germline CDR1 is SQVTM and CDR2 is ANQGSEA. Here the CDR3 DNA reads TGCAGCGTCAGGATTAACCCGAACACCGGGGAGCTGTTTTTT. Translation gives CSVRINPNTGELFF.

This clonotype has at least ten counts. This chain connects TRBV27 to TRBJ2-6; a possible D gene is TRBD1 (5 bases). The CDR3 contains 15 residues. Germline loops: CDR1 MNHEY, CDR2 SMNVEV (reference sequence). Trimming pared 6 bases from V and 0 bases from J, leaving 9 bases between. The chain's CDR3 is CASRTDYSGANVLTF. The CDR3 DNA is TGTGCCAGCAGGACAGATTACTCTGGGGCCAACGTCCTGACTTTC.

This clonotype was counted ten times or more. The CDR3 DNA reads TGTGCCAGCAGCCAAGGAGGCAGTGGGACAGATACGCAGTATTTT. This encodes CASSQGGSGTDTQYF. The V call is TRBV3-1, the J call TRBJ2-3; D gene ambiguous. Germline values: CDR1 LGHDT, CDR2 YNNKEL (reference sequence). Trimming pared 1 base from V and 3 bases from J, leaving 11 bases between. This CDR3 has 15 residues.

This sequence joins TRBV7-9 and TRBJ1-3; D might be TRBD1 (5 bases). The V and J ends lost 2 bases and 0 bases respectively, with 14 bases between them. The CDR3 runs 17 residues. Germline V gene data show CDR1 as SEHNR and CDR2 as FQNEAQ (reference sequence). The CDR3 spells CASSLSQGRISGNTIYF. The CDR3 nucleotides read TGTGCCAGCAGCTTATCTCAGGGACGCATCTCTGGAAACACCATATATTTT.

This clonotype was recorded many times. The rearrangement links TRBV7-8 to TRBJ2-3; 7 nucleotides line up with TRBD1. V gave up 3 bases and J gave up 3 bases; unmatched junction bases: 9. Germline assignment: CDR1 SGHVS and CDR2 FQNEAQ. The CDR3 totals 16 residues. The CDR3 sequence is CASSFSTGQETDTQYF. The CDR3 DNA follows: TGTGCCAGCAGCTTCTCGACAGGACAGGAGACAGATACGCAGTATTTT.

This clonotype appeared a few times. The CDR3 loop reads CASSFGVSGANVLTF. CDR3 coding DNA: TGTGCCAGCAGCTTTGGGGTCTCTGGGGCCAACGTCCTGACTTTC. This sequence joins TRBV7-8 and TRBJ2-6; D is uncertain. From germline, CDR1 is SGHVS and CDR2 FQNEAQ. The CDR3 extends over 15 amino acids. V was clipped by 3 bases and J by 0 bases, with 6 bases between them.

This clonotype was seen many times. This rearrangement joins TRBV19 to TRBJ2-2; 12 nucleotides align to TRBD2. The germline V gene has CDR1 LNHDA and CDR2 SQIVND (reference sequence). This CDR3 region has 18 residues. The V segment lost 8 bases and the J segment 4 bases; nucleotides outside the gene matches: 14. Here the CDR3 reads CASGSSASGRGGTGELFF. The CDR3 DNA reads as TGTGCCAGTGGGTCCTCGGCTAGCGGGAGGGGGGGCACCGGGGAGCTGTTTTTT.

This clonotype came up many times. The rearrangement uses TRBV29-1 and TRBJ1-1, with a tentative D call TRBD1 (6 bases). The CDR3 extends over 13 amino acids. The germline gives CDR1 SQVTM, CDR2 ANQGSEA. V lost 4 bases and J lost 0, with 9 bases in between. As DNA, the CDR3 is TGCAGCGTTGGACAGGACATGAACACTGAAGCTTTCTTT. Translation gives CSVGQDMNTEAFF.